A single sample gave rise to the 27 T cell receptor beta chains below, sequenced in a study of blood T cell repertoires in COVID-19. Sequenced by immunoSEQ multiplex PCR; TCRdb stores in-frame clones only, minus some. The repertoire holds fewer than 300,000 clones, with about 91% as singletons. The sequenced sample consisted of peripheral blood. These receptors all come from a person between 18 and 35 years old with COVID-19, enrolled during active disease.

This chain joins TRBV6-2 or TRBV6-3 and TRBJ1-1, with D possibly TRBD1 on 6 matching bases. Germline V lookup: CDR1 MNHEY, CDR2 SVGEGT. The CDR3 extends over 15 amino acids. Trimming took off 0 bases at V and 5 bases at J, with 13 bases between the two ends. The CDR3 reads CASSYSTSRGTEAFF. The CDR3 coding sequence is TGTGCCAGCAGTTACTCAACCTCAAGGGGGACTGAAGCTTTCTTT.

The chain uses TRBV2 and TRBJ2-3; 9 nucleotides line up with TRBD2. The germline gives CDR1 SNHLY, CDR2 FYNNEI. V shed 6 bases, J shed 4 bases, and the junction held 8 bases outside the gene matches. This CDR3 is built from 15 residues. The CDR3 DNA sequence: TGTGCCAGCAGGGAGACGGGACTAGCCCCAGATACGCAGTATTTT. Translating gives CASRETGLAPDTQYF. The variable domain in full, completed from reference TRBV2 and TRBJ2-3, reads EPEVTQTPSHQVTQMGQEVILRCVPISNHLYFYWYRQILGQKVEFLVSFYNNEISEKSEIFDDQFSVERPDGSNFTLKIRSTKLEDSAMYFCASRETGLAPDTQYFGPGTRLTVL.

This clone appeared a single time. V usage is TRBV19 and J usage is TRBJ2-7; D might be TRBD2 (5 bases). Germline V gene lookup returns CDR1 LNHDA and CDR2 SQIVND (reference sequence). V gave up 4 bases and J gave up 2 bases, with 6 bases separating them. This CDR3 comprises 12 residues. In nucleotides, the CDR3 is TGTGCCAGTAGTAGCGGGCCCTACGAGCAGTACTTC. This codes for CASSSGPYEQYF.

The chain links TRBV12-5 to TRBJ2-2; no firm D call. Germline CDR1 LGHNT, CDR2 FRNRAP. V lost 3 bases and J lost 4, with 9 bases in between. The CDR3 is 14 residues long. CDR3 amino acids: CASGLETATGELFF. The CDR3 nucleotides are TGTGCTAGTGGTTTAGAGACTGCCACCGGGGAGCTGTTTTTT.

This chain uses TRBV5-4 with TRBJ2-3, with TRBD2 matching 9 bases. From germline, CDR1 is SGHNT and CDR2 YYREEE (reference sequence). Trimming removed 5 bases from V and 9 bases from J; junction bases left unmatched: 7. The CDR3 length is 13 residues. CDR3 coding DNA: TGTGCCAGCAGTTTAGCGGGAGAGGGAACGCAGTATTTT. It yields the protein CASSLAGEGTQYF. The whole variable domain, filled in from reference TRBV5-4 and TRBJ2-3, reads ETGVTQSPTHLIKTRGQQVTLRCSSQSGHNTVSWYQQALGQGPQFIFQYYREEENGRGNFPPRFSGLQFPNYSSELNVNALELDDSALYLCASSLAGEGTQYFGPGTRLTVL.

This clone was recorded once. The rearrangement joins TRBV28 to TRBJ2-7; possible D gene TRBD2, 6 bases. Between the trimmed V and J ends, which lost 3 bases and 1 base, there was a span of 7 bases. The germline gives CDR1 MDHEN, CDR2 SYDVKM. The CDR3 has 13 residues. CDR3 sequence reads: CASSFGGSYEQYF. In DNA form, the CDR3 reads TGTGCCAGCAGTTTCGGAGGGTCCTACGAGCAGTACTTC.

The chain couples TRBV6-2 or TRBV6-3 to TRBJ2-5; 11 positions agree with TRBD2. V lost 5 bases to trimming and J lost 5 bases; unmatched junction nucleotides: 7. The CDR3 runs 15 residues. Germline V gives CDR1 MNHEY, CDR2 SVGEGT. For the CDR3, the DNA is TGTGCCAGCAGTGGAACTAGCGGGAGATTGGAGACCCAGTACTTC. Translated, it gives CASSGTSGRLETQYF.

The chain couples TRBV4-1 to TRBJ2-7; D is unresolved. Germline V lookup: CDR1 MGHRA, CDR2 YSYEKL. This CDR3 has 13 residues. The V and J ends lost 4 bases and 3 bases respectively, with 10 bases between them. The CDR3 DNA follows: TGCGCCAGCAGCCCCTCTGGAGACTACGAGCAGTACTTC. This sequence encodes CASSPSGDYEQYF.

The rearrangement uses TRBV7-2 and TRBJ2-7; 9 nucleotides line up with TRBD1. The V segment lost 5 bases and the J segment 6 bases; nucleotides outside the gene matches: 11. CDR1 is SGHTA, CDR2 FQGNSA, per germline. There are 15 residues in the CDR3. CDR3 sequence (DNA): TGTGCCAGCAGCCCCTCAGGGACAGGGACGGTCGAGCAGTACTTC. Translated, it gives CASSPSGTGTVEQYF. The entire variable domain, with the rest obtained from reference TRBV7-2 and TRBJ2-7, is as follows: GAGVSQSPSNKVTEKGKDVELRCDPISGHTALYWYRQSLGQGLEFLIYFQGNSAPDKSGLPSDRFSAERTGGSVSTLTIQRTQQEDSAVYLCASSPSGTGTVEQYFGPGTRLTVT.

The rearrangement joins TRBV9 to TRBJ1-2; TRBD1 agrees at 10 bases. CDR3 length: 16 amino acids. The J segment lost 5 bases and the V segment lost 3 bases, leaving 10 bases of the junction unmatched. Germline V gives CDR1 SGDLS, CDR2 YYNGEE. CDR3 nucleotides: TGTGCCAGCAGCGACGCCGGGACAGGGGATTCTTATGGCTACACCTTC. Protein sequence: CASSDAGTGDSYGYTF.

V usage is TRBV19 and J usage is TRBJ1-5, with D possibly matching TRBD1 (6 bases). CDR3 length: 16 residues. The germline V gene encodes CDR1 LNHDA and CDR2 SQIVND (reference sequence). V was cut by 6 bases and J by 5 bases, with 20 bases left in between. CDR3 DNA: TGTGCCAGTAGCATAATGGACAGCCCGCGGTATCAGCCCCAGCATTTT. Protein: CASSIMDSPRYQPQHF.

On this clone: Mismatch with germline at one junction end may stem from a read error. This chain links TRBV20-1 with TRBJ2-1; D may be TRBD2 (6 bases). Germline V gene sequence: CDR1 DFQATT, CDR2 SNEGSKA (reference sequence). The CDR3 is 11 amino acids. The CDR3 spells CSAGEEGEQFF. CDR3 bases: TGCAGTGCTGGAGAGGAGGGGGAGCAGTTCTTC.

V is TRBV27 and J is TRBJ2-5, with TRBD2 as a possible D gene (6 bases). Per germline, CDR1 MNHEY and CDR2 SMNVEV (reference sequence). Trimming took off 3 bases at V and 2 bases at J, with 10 bases between the two ends. There are 14 residues in the CDR3. CDR3 in DNA: TGTGCCAGCAGTTTGGGAGGACTACAAGAGACCCAGTACTTC. Residues: CASSLGGLQETQYF.

V usage is TRBV28 and J usage is TRBJ1-5; D is ambiguous. The CDR3 totals 15 residues. Germline V gene sequence: CDR1 MDHEN, CDR2 SYDVKM. V lost 6 bases to trimming and J lost 0 bases, with 12 bases between them. CDR3 region: CASRAAGHSNQPQHF. The CDR3 coding sequence is TGTGCCAGCAGAGCGGCCGGGCATAGCAATCAGCCCCAGCATTTT.

V usage is TRBV10-2 and J usage is TRBJ1-2, with 8 bases lining up with TRBD1. The V and J ends lost 4 bases and 6 bases, in that order; junction bases with no gene match: 10. This CDR3 has 15 residues. Germline values: CDR1 WSHSY, CDR2 SAAADI. CDR3 loop: CASSGNRGSLDGYTF. In nucleotides, the CDR3 is TGCGCCAGCAGTGGAAACAGGGGGAGTCTTGATGGCTACACCTTC.

The chain recombines TRBV28 with TRBJ1-1, with 9 bases lining up with TRBD1. The V gene's germline CDR1 is MDHEN and CDR2 SYDVKM. V dropped 6 bases and J dropped 3; count of bases not matched to a gene: 5. There are 14 residues in the CDR3. DNA for the CDR3: TGTGCCAGCAGCCGGGACAGGGAGGACACTGAAGCTTTCTTT. This codes for CASSRDREDTEAFF.

The V gene is TRBV19, the J gene TRBJ1-2; TRBD1 agrees at 9 bases. V was clipped by 2 bases and J by 2 bases; unmatched bases: 18. Germline V gene data show CDR1 as LNHDA and CDR2 as SQIVND (reference sequence). CDR3 size: 20 residues. CDR3 sequence: CASSISNFAGQGFSNYGYTF. CDR3 nucleotide sequence: TGTGCCAGTAGTATATCTAATTTCGCGGGACAGGGTTTCTCAAACTATGGCTACACCTTC.

The DNA of the CDR3 is TGTGCCAGCAATCCGTCAGGGGGGTCCTATGGCTACACCTTC. This translates into CASNPSGGSYGYTF. The J gene is TRBJ1-2, the V gene TRBV6-5; 7 nucleotides align to TRBD1. J was trimmed by 4 bases and V by 7 bases; bases with no gene match: 9. The germline gives CDR1 MNHEY, CDR2 SVGAGI. There are 14 residues in the CDR3.

The V gene is TRBV15, the J gene TRBJ2-1; 7 bases line up with TRBD2. V was pared by 5 bases and J by 7 bases, with 14 bases of the junction left unmatched. The CDR3 runs 16 residues. CDR1 and CDR2 (germline): LNHNV, YYDKDF (reference sequence). CDR3 residues: CATSSPPTAGRNEQFF. In DNA, the CDR3 is TGTGCCACCAGCTCTCCGCCGACAGCGGGAAGGAATGAGCAGTTCTTC.

This clone was seen just once. The chain is built from TRBV27 and TRBJ2-4; TRBD2 might be the D (5 bases). Germline V CDR1 and CDR2: MNHEY, SMNVEV (reference sequence). The CDR3 loop spans 13 amino acids. V gave up 9 bases and J gave up 9 bases, with 18 bases separating them. CDR3 sequence (DNA): TGTGCCAGTAAAGAGGGAACGGCAGGCATTCAGTACTTC. This codes for CASKEGTAGIQYF.

This sequence joins TRBV9 and TRBJ2-2; 7 bases match TRBD1. V lost 0 bases, J lost 7 bases, and 9 bases stayed unmatched. CDR1 and CDR2 (germline): SGDLS, YYNGEE. This CDR3 spans 16 amino acids. This chain's CDR3 is CASSVEITGAVGELFF. As DNA, the CDR3 is TGTGCCAGCAGCGTAGAAATTACAGGGGCGGTCGGGGAGCTGTTTTTT.

This sequence joins TRBV3-1 (or the pseudogene TRBV3-2) and TRBJ1-4; D may be TRBD1 (6 bases). The CDR3 has 14 amino acids. Germline V gene sequence: CDR1 LGHDT, CDR2 YNNKEL (reference sequence). Trimming took off 4 bases at V and 3 bases at J, with 9 bases between the two ends. The CDR3 is CASSPRQANEKLFF. CDR3 DNA sequence: TGTGCCAGCAGCCCGAGACAGGCTAATGAAAAACTGTTTTTT.

This sequence joins TRBV10-3 and TRBJ1-1; 7 bases align to TRBD1. This CDR3 is 15 amino acids long. Germline trimming cut 2 bases from V and 4 bases from J; bases unmatched to any gene: 7. Looked up from germline, CDR1 is ENHRY and CDR2 is SYGVKD. The CDR3 bases are TGTGCCATCAGTGAGAAGGGGGCGCCTTCCACTGAAGCTTTCTTT. Residues: CAISEKGAPSTEAFF.

CDR3 in amino acids: CASSQVAEPASNYGYTF. The CDR3 DNA reads TGTGCCAGCAGCCAAGTGGCGGAACCCGCGTCTAACTATGGCTACACCTTC. This chain links TRBV4-2 with TRBJ1-2, with D uncertain. The germline V gene encodes CDR1 LGHNA and CDR2 YNFKEQ. The V end was cut by 1 base, the J end by 0 bases, with 15 bases between. The CDR3 totals 17 residues.

In DNA, the CDR3 is TGCGCCAGCAGCTTACGGACTAGCTACACCGGGGAGCTGTTTTTT. The encoded protein is CASSLRTSYTGELFF. This chain uses TRBV5-1 with TRBJ2-2; TRBD2 matches 8 bases. This CDR3 is 15 amino acids long. Germline CDR1 is SGHRS and CDR2 is YFSETQ. Trimming cost V 2 bases and J 3 bases; bases outside gene matches: 3. The whole variable domain, filled in from reference TRBV5-1 and TRBJ2-2, reads KAGVTQTPRYLIKTRGQQVTLSCSPISGHRSVSWYQQTPGQGLQFLFEYFSETQRNKGNFPGRFSGRQFSNSRSEMNVSTLELGDSALYLCASSLRTSYTGELFFGEGSRLTVL.

The chain carries TRBV14 and TRBJ2-2; D unresolved. V was clipped by 4 bases and J by 2 bases, with 11 bases between them. The CDR3 is made up of 15 amino acids. From germline, CDR1 is SGHDN and CDR2 FVKESK. As DNA, the CDR3 is TGTGCCAGCAGCCTGTTACTTGGTAACACCGGGGAGCTGTTTTTT. This gives the protein CASSLLLGNTGELFF.

The chain joins TRBV25-1 to TRBJ2-2; 13 bases are a match to TRBD2. There are 17 residues in the CDR3. The germline CDR1 and CDR2 sequences are MGHDK and SYGVNS. The junction had 8 bases not matched to a gene; V was cut back by 5 bases and J by 5 bases. The CDR3 nucleotides are TGTGCCAGCAGTCCCCGGACTAGCGGGAGTCTTACCGGGGAGCTGTTTTTT. It specifies CASSPRTSGSLTGELFF.